This record concerns one T cell receptor (beta chain) sequence. The repertoire was sequenced with immunoSEQ multiplex PCR; TCRdb's copy has only in-frame clones and lacks some. This table holds 180,000 or so clones, 70% to 90% found once. The sample belongs to a study of blood T cell repertoires in COVID-19. Germline-derived CDR1 and CDR2 are MDHEN and SYDVKM. Trimming took off 6 bases at V and 8 bases at J, with 11 bases between the two ends. This CDR3 spans 12 amino acids. The V gene is TRBV28, the J gene TRBJ2-1, with D possibly being TRBD2 (6 bases). Sequencing was carried out using peripheral blood. This receptor was taken from a man aged 18 to 30 with acute or convalescent COVID-19. In DNA form, the CDR3 reads TGTGCCAGCAGCCGGAGGGTGGATGAGCAGTTCTTC. The encoded protein is CASSRRVDEQFF.